Each of the 31 T cell receptor beta chains below was sequenced from the same sample in a study of shared T cell receptors in the human thymus. Assay used: immunoSEQ multiplex PCR; TCRdb lists only in-frame clones, some missing. Of 630,000 or so clones listed, 80% to 90% were seen once; the top ten hold roughly 0.0089%. The same specimen was also included in a second study, on human thymus T cells.

Source material: thymocytes. The receptors shown here come from a boy under three years old with a congenital heart defect.

The chain recombines TRBV5-6 with TRBJ1-5, with D possibly being TRBD1 (6 bases). Between the trimmed V and J ends, which lost 4 bases and 4 bases, there was a span of 12 bases. This CDR3 has 14 residues. Germline V CDR1 and CDR2: SGHDT, YYEEEE. The CDR3 bases are TGTGCCAGCAGCCCGGGACACAAAAATCAGCCCCAGCATTTT. Translating it yields CASSPGHKNQPQHF. Combining the CDR3 with reference TRBV5-6 and TRBJ1-5 gives the whole variable domain DAGVTQSPTHLIKTRGQQVTLRCSPKSGHDTVSWYQQALGQGPQFIFQYYEEEERQRGNFPDRFSGHQFPNYSSELNVNALLLGDSALYLCASSPGHKNQPQHFGDGTRLSIL.

V gene TRBV5-6 combines with J gene TRBJ2-5; 8 bases agree with TRBD2. The J call is uncertain, as TRBJ2-7 better fits the DNA end. CDR1 is SGHDT and CDR2 is YYEEEE in the germline V gene. The CDR3 sequence is 14 residues long. CDR3 amino acids: CASRVRGGSYEQYF. The CDR3 nucleotides read TGTGCCAGCAGGGTACGGGGGGGCAGTTACGAGCAGTACTTC.

The chain combines TRBV6-1 with TRBJ2-7, with TRBD1 as a possible D gene (6 bases). The length of the CDR3 is 16 residues. The germline V gene has CDR1 MNHNS and CDR2 SASEGT. With 0 bases removed from V and 3 bases from J, the gap between germline ends came to 15 bases. CDR3 in amino acids: CASSEAAAGEGYEQYF. The CDR3 DNA is TGTGCCAGCAGTGAAGCGGCGGCAGGGGAAGGCTACGAGCAGTACTTC.

The chain carries TRBV7-9 and TRBJ1-2; D is ambiguous. Germline V gene lookup returns CDR1 SEHNR and CDR2 FQNEAQ (reference sequence). The CDR3 has 14 residues. The V end was cut by 1 base, the J end by 3 bases, with 9 bases between. In DNA, the CDR3 is TGTGCCAGCAGCTTAGGTCGGGAACACTATGGCTACACCTTC. Protein product: CASSLGREHYGYTF.

The CDR3 DNA sequence: TGTGCCAGCAGCCGTATGACGGGACAGCACTCTGGAAACACCATATATTTT. It translates to CASSRMTGQHSGNTIYF. The rearrangement links TRBV28 to TRBJ1-3, with 7 bases identical to TRBD1. The CDR3 covers 17 residues. Germline values: CDR1 MDHEN, CDR2 SYDVKM. V lost 6 bases to trimming and J lost 0 bases; unmatched junction nucleotides: 11. Full variable domain (missing parts from reference TRBV28 and TRBJ1-3): DVKVTQSSRYLVKRTGEKVFLECVQDMDHENMFWYRQDPGLGLRLIYFSYDVKMKEKGDIPEGYSVSREKKERFSLILESASTNQTSMYLCASSRMTGQHSGNTIYFGEGSWLTVV.

J is TRBJ2-3 and V is TRBV6-5; D perhaps matches TRBD2 (5 bases). CDR3 size: 16 residues. Trimming took 0 bases from V and 5 from J, leaving 15 bases between them. CDR1 is MNHEY, CDR2 SVGAGI, per germline. CDR3 DNA sequence: TGTGCCAGCAGTTACTCGTGGGAGATGGGTGGAGATACGCAGTATTTT. As protein: CASSYSWEMGGDTQYF.

J is TRBJ2-3 and V is TRBV6-4, with a possible D match to TRBD2 (6 bases). This CDR3 is 17 amino acids long. Trimming left V 3 bases short and J 0 bases short, with 16 bases between. Germline CDR1 and CDR2: MRHNA and SNTAGT. The CDR3 DNA reads TGTGCCAGCAGTGAAGGGCGGGGTTCGGGCAGCACAGATACGCAGTATTTT. Its protein product is CASSEGRGSGSTDTQYF.

V usage is TRBV27 and J usage is TRBJ2-3, with 10 bases matching TRBD2. The CDR3 has 15 amino acids. The V gene end was trimmed by 7 bases and the J gene end by 4 bases; junction bases not matched to a gene: 8. Germline CDR1 and CDR2: MNHEY and SMNVEV (reference sequence). CDR3 nucleotides: TGTGCCAGCAATTCTAGCGGGAGTTCCCCAGATACGCAGTATTTT. Translating gives CASNSSGSSPDTQYF.

The chain combines TRBV29-1 with TRBJ2-3, with a tentative D call TRBD2 (6 bases). Trimming removed 6 bases at V and 4 bases at J, with 17 bases between. In germline, CDR1 is SQVTM, CDR2 ANQGSEA. There are 14 residues in the CDR3. CDR3 coding DNA: TGCAGCGTGCAAAGGGGTCTAGCGTCAGATACGCAGTATTTT. Translated: CSVQRGLASDTQYF.

The chain combines TRBV9 with TRBJ1-1; maybe TRBD1 (5 bases). Germline CDR1 is SGDLS and CDR2 is YYNGEE. Trimming removed 0 bases from V and 5 bases from J, with 11 bases in between. This CDR3 has 14 residues. CDR3 in DNA: TGTGCCAGCAGCGTAGCGGGCAGGGATACTGAAGCTTTCTTT. Protein product: CASSVAGRDTEAFF.

The chain is built from TRBV4-3 and TRBJ1-4, with a weak D call TRBD1 (6 bases). The CDR3 is 15 residues long. Germline loops: CDR1 LGHNA, CDR2 YSLEER. V was pared by 0 bases and J by 5 bases, with 10 bases between. CDR3 loop: CASSQDSGANEKLFF. DNA of the CDR3: TGCGCCAGCAGCCAAGATTCAGGGGCAAATGAAAAACTGTTTTTT.

The chain links TRBV12-5 to TRBJ2-1; possibly TRBD1 for D (6 bases). Germline CDR1 and CDR2: LGHNT and FRNRAP. With 3 bases removed from V and 6 bases from J, the gap between germline ends came to 12 bases. This CDR3 contains 14 residues. CDR3 sequence reads: CASGFIQGRNEQFF. As DNA, the CDR3 is TGTGCTAGTGGTTTCATACAGGGACGCAATGAGCAGTTCTTC.

The chain recombines TRBV2 with TRBJ2-1, with D tentatively TRBD1 (6 bases). The germline V gene encodes CDR1 SNHLY and CDR2 FYNNEI. V lost 6 bases and J 3 bases, leaving 18 bases between the germline ends. This CDR3 has 16 amino acids. CDR3 sequence: CASRPPSGARYNEQFF. CDR3 bases: TGTGCCAGCAGGCCCCCCTCAGGGGCCCGCTACAATGAGCAGTTCTTC. Filled out from reference TRBV2 and TRBJ2-1, the complete variable domain reads EPEVTQTPSHQVTQMGQEVILRCVPISNHLYFYWYRQILGQKVEFLVSFYNNEISEKSEIFDDQFSVERPDGSNFTLKIRSTKLEDSAMYFCASRPPSGARYNEQFFGPGTRLTVL.

The rearrangement uses TRBV7-9 and TRBJ1-2, with a possible D match to TRBD1 (5 bases). Per germline, CDR1 SEHNR and CDR2 FQNEAQ (reference sequence). The CDR3 contains 16 residues. Trimming took off 3 bases at V and 3 bases at J, with 17 bases between the two ends. Here the CDR3 reads CASSFPRPGVDYGYTF. Here the CDR3 DNA reads TGTGCCAGCAGCTTCCCTCGACCGGGGGTGGACTATGGCTACACCTTC.

This sequence joins TRBV18 and TRBJ1-3, with D maybe TRBD1 (6 bases). The germline gives CDR1 KGHSH, CDR2 LQKENI. This CDR3 has 17 residues. Trimming left V 4 bases short and J 0 bases short, with 16 bases between. CDR3 bases: TGTGCCAGCTCACTAAAAACACAGGGCTCCTCTGGAAACACCATATATTTT. It translates to CASSLKTQGSSGNTIYF.

This rearrangement joins TRBV27 to TRBJ1-4; 10 positions match TRBD1. Unmatched junction bases numbered 15, after V lost 4 bases and J lost 10 bases. In germline, CDR1 is MNHEY, CDR2 SMNVEV (reference sequence). The CDR3 is 17 amino acids. CDR3 in DNA: TGTGCCAGCAGTTACCAACCCCAGACAGGGGGCTTCGGAAAACTGTTTTTT. Its protein is CASSYQPQTGGFGKLFF.

V and J are TRBV6-1 and TRBJ2-7, with 7 nucleotides matching TRBD1. Trimming took 4 bases from V and 5 from J; bases not matched to a gene: 5. Germline CDR1 MNHNS, CDR2 SASEGT. CDR3 length equals 13 residues. This chain's CDR3 is CASSGQGSHEQYF. The CDR3 coding sequence is TGTGCCAGCAGTGGACAGGGTAGTCACGAGCAGTACTTC.

The chain is built from TRBV28 and TRBJ2-6; D possibly corresponds to TRBD2 (6 bases). The CDR3 contains 17 residues. CDR1 and CDR2 from the germline V gene are MDHEN and SYDVKM. Trimming took 6 bases from V and 0 from J, leaving 15 bases between them. As DNA, the CDR3 is TGTGCCAGCAGGCCACGGGGGATGCCCTCTGGGGCCAACGTCCTGACTTTC. Protein product: CASRPRGMPSGANVLTF.

The chain is built from TRBV9 and TRBJ1-3; D gene unclear. Trimming left V 1 base short and J 0 bases short, with 17 bases between. Germline lookup yields CDR1 SGDLS and CDR2 YYNGEE. The CDR3 has 18 amino acids. CDR3 sequence reads: CASSVSPHQLSSGNTIYF. The DNA for the CDR3 is TGTGCCAGCAGCGTAAGCCCCCACCAACTGAGCTCTGGAAACACCATATATTTT.

CDR3 nucleotide sequence: TGTGCCAGCATGTTTCGGGTTTCGAACACTGAAGCTTTCTTT. Protein product: CASMFRVSNTEAFF. V gene TRBV28 combines with J gene TRBJ1-1; D not certain. This CDR3 has 14 amino acids. The V and J ends lost 7 bases and 1 base respectively, with 13 bases between them. CDR1 and CDR2 from the germline V gene are MDHEN and SYDVKM.

This clone was seen a single time. The J gene is TRBJ2-4, the V gene TRBV6-5; 9 nucleotides match TRBD1. V was clipped by 2 bases and J by 9 bases; unmatched bases: 8. This CDR3 has 15 amino acids. Per the germline V gene, CDR1 is MNHEY and CDR2 is SVGAGI. The CDR3 loop is CASSYLGTGNFIQYF. The DNA for the CDR3 is TGTGCCAGCAGTTACCTCGGGACAGGGAACTTCATTCAGTACTTC.

The chain employs TRBV7-9 and TRBJ1-5, with 7 bases identical to TRBD1. The germline gives CDR1 SEHNR, CDR2 FQNEAQ (reference sequence). This CDR3 spans 15 amino acids. V lost 3 bases to trimming and J lost 2 bases; unmatched junction nucleotides: 4. CDR3 nucleotides: TGTGCCAGCAGCTTCGGGGACAGAGGCAATCAGCCCCAGCATTTT. Translated, it gives CASSFGDRGNQPQHF.

The V gene is TRBV5-1, the J gene TRBJ2-1, with 15 bases aligning to TRBD2. The J segment lost 9 bases and the V segment lost 2 bases, leaving 3 bases of the junction unmatched. The germline V gene has CDR1 SGHRS and CDR2 YFSETQ. The CDR3 extends over 15 amino acids. The CDR3 DNA reads TGCGCCAGCAGCTTAGGACTAGCGGGAGGGGCTGAGCAGTTCTTC. It is translated as CASSLGLAGGAEQFF.

J is TRBJ2-1 and V is TRBV7-9; TRBD1 is a possible D gene (6 bases). Germline values: CDR1 SEHNR, CDR2 FQNEAQ (reference sequence). Trimming pared 5 bases from V and 5 bases from J, leaving 7 bases between. The CDR3 runs 12 residues. The CDR3 loop reads CASSGGHNEQFF. CDR3 nucleotides: TGTGCCAGCAGCGGGGGCCACAATGAGCAGTTCTTC.

This rearrangement joins TRBV5-8 to TRBJ2-1; D is unclear. With 0 bases removed from V and 9 bases from J, the gap between germline ends came to 7 bases. Germline V gene lookup returns CDR1 SGHTS and CDR2 YDEGEE. The CDR3 extends over 12 amino acids. The CDR3 protein is CASSLVPVEQFF. The CDR3 coding sequence is TGTGCCAGCAGCTTGGTCCCGGTTGAGCAGTTCTTC.

V usage is TRBV7-9 and J usage is TRBJ2-1, with a possible D match to TRBD2 (6 bases). With 5 bases removed from V and 10 bases from J, the gap between germline ends came to 21 bases. Germline V lookup: CDR1 SEHNR, CDR2 FQNEAQ (reference sequence). The CDR3 runs to 15 residues. The CDR3 loop reads CASSTGGRTLGEQFF. The CDR3 bases are TGTGCCAGCAGCACCGGGGGTCGGACCCTCGGGGAGCAGTTCTTC.

This sequence joins TRBV7-2 and TRBJ2-7; perhaps TRBD2 as D (6 bases). In germline, CDR1 is SGHTA, CDR2 FQGNSA. The CDR3 is 15 amino acids. The germline V and J ends were trimmed by 0 bases and 2 bases, with 11 bases remaining between them. The CDR3 spells CASSLAPTGAYEQYF. CDR3 DNA: TGTGCCAGCAGCTTAGCCCCGACGGGGGCCTACGAGCAGTACTTC.

This clone was recorded once. The chain employs TRBV15 and TRBJ2-5, with 11 bases that match TRBD1. The length of the CDR3 is 15 residues. Germline CDR1 reads LNHNV; CDR2 reads YYDKDF (reference sequence). V was pared by 5 bases and J by 5 bases, with 7 bases of the junction left unmatched. The CDR3 loop is CATSEDRGREETQYF. CDR3 coding DNA: TGTGCCACCAGCGAGGACAGGGGGCGCGAGGAGACCCAGTACTTC.

This sequence joins TRBV5-6 and TRBJ2-1; 8 nucleotides align to TRBD2. Germline assignment: CDR1 SGHDT and CDR2 YYEEEE. The V and J ends lost 2 bases and 8 bases, in that order; junction bases with no gene match: 3. CDR3 length equals 13 residues. The CDR3: CASSFGLAHEQFF. CDR3 bases: TGTGCCAGCAGCTTCGGACTAGCCCATGAGCAGTTCTTC.

The chain carries TRBV7-2 and TRBJ2-1; 12 nucleotides match TRBD2. Trimming removed 5 bases from V and 5 bases from J; junction bases left unmatched: 10. This CDR3 spans 17 amino acids. CDR1 is SGHTA, CDR2 FQGNSA, per germline. CDR3 protein: CASSDGLAGRQNNEQFF. As DNA, the CDR3 is TGTGCCAGCAGCGACGGACTAGCGGGGAGACAAAACAATGAGCAGTTCTTC.

The V call is TRBV6-1, the J call TRBJ1-1; D not resolved. Germline V lookup: CDR1 MNHNS, CDR2 SASEGT. CDR3 size: 10 residues. The V end was cut by 10 bases, the J end by 5 bases, with 8 bases between. The CDR3, as DNA: TGTGCCATACATTTGACTGAAGCTTTCTTT. Its protein product is CAIHLTEAFF.